These 19 T cell receptor beta chains originate from one sample sequenced in a study of regulatory T cells in long-lasting Graves disease. TCR beta libraries were built with iRepertoire HTBI primers and Arm-PCR of CDR3 regions. Using its own MiXCR run on the multiplex PCR reads, TCRdb lists one record per CDR3 protein. The sample lists about 620,000 distinct CDR3 sequences; about 15% were seen once. Specified time point: newly diagnosed GD, antithyroid drugs for less than 3 months. The TCR library was prepared using RNA isolated from PBMCs. These same records also appear under a second study, on T cells in Graves' hyperthyroidism and ophthalmopathy.

Material: peripheral blood mononuclear cells (PBMCs), obtained at new diagnosis, from a patient treated with antithyroid drugs. Receptors were obtained from a woman aged 25 to 39 with Graves disease.

This clonotype was seen a handful of times. The rearrangement joins TRBV18 to TRBJ2-7; a possible D gene is TRBD2 (6 bases). Germline lookup yields CDR1 KGHSH and CDR2 LQKENI. The CDR3 consists of 14 residues. V lost 6 bases and J lost 2, with 14 bases in between. Written as DNA, the CDR3 is TGTGCCAGCTCGACTGGAGGGATTCCCTACGAGCAGTACTTC. It codes for CASSTGGIPYEQYF.

The rearrangement uses TRBV5-6 and TRBJ2-3; D is unclear. V was trimmed by 4 bases and J by 2 bases, leaving 14 bases between them. The CDR3 has 15 residues. Germline V gives CDR1 SGHDT, CDR2 YYEEEE. The CDR3 nucleotides read TGTGCCAGCAGCCCGAGATCTATTCCCACAGATACGCAGTATTTT. Residues: CASSPRSIPTDTQYF.

This clonotype was detected many times. The CDR3: CATRPTANTGELFF. In nucleotides, the CDR3 is TGTGCCACCCGCCCGACAGCGAACACCGGGGAGCTGTTTTTT. The V and J genes are TRBV12-3 or TRBV12-4 and TRBJ2-2; the D gene is possibly TRBD1 (5 bases). Trimming removed 10 bases from V and 0 bases from J, with 12 bases in between. The CDR3 extends over 14 amino acids.

This clonotype appeared many times. V gene TRBV12-3 or TRBV12-4 combines with J gene TRBJ1-6; D call uncertain. Trimming took 3 bases from V and 6 from J, leaving 12 bases between them. CDR3 length equals 15 residues. CDR3 loop: CASSLVGKGNSPLHF. The CDR3 DNA reads TGTGCCAGCAGTTTGGTGGGAAAGGGTAATTCACCCCTCCACTTT.

This clonotype showed up many times. This chain uses TRBV20-1 with TRBJ1-5; D unresolved. This CDR3 has 13 amino acids. In germline, CDR1 is DFQATT, CDR2 SNEGSKA (reference sequence). V was shortened by 0 bases and J by 2 bases, with 5 bases between the two germline ends. The CDR3 region is CSAREWGNQPQHF. In nucleotides, the CDR3 is TGCAGTGCTAGAGAGTGGGGCAATCAGCCCCAGCATTTT.

This clonotype was picked up a small number of times. This chain connects TRBV7-9 to TRBJ1-5; D uncertain. V was cut by 3 bases and J by 6 bases, with 6 bases left in between. The CDR3 extends over 12 amino acids. Germline values: CDR1 SEHNR, CDR2 FQNEAQ (reference sequence). The CDR3 is CASSFTSQPQHF. The CDR3 DNA reads TGTGCCAGCAGCTTTACCAGTCAGCCCCAGCATTTT.

The CDR3 DNA reads as TGTGCCAGCGCCTTGGTCAGTCAGCCCCAGCATTTT. Translated: CASALVSQPQHF. The chain carries TRBV25-1 and TRBJ1-5; D unclear. This CDR3 is 12 amino acids long. The germline CDR1 and CDR2 sequences are MGHDK and SYGVNS. V lost 8 bases to trimming and J lost 6 bases, with 11 bases between them.

The chain combines TRBV7-2 with TRBJ2-7; D is perhaps TRBD2 (5 bases). The germline gives CDR1 SGHTA, CDR2 FQGNSA. The CDR3 loop spans 16 amino acids. The V end was cut by 5 bases, the J end by 5 bases, with 22 bases between. Here the CDR3 reads CASSPGSWLARDEQYF. CDR3 nucleotide sequence: TGTGCCAGCAGCCCAGGATCATGGCTAGCCCGGGACGAGCAGTACTTC.

Only a few counts were recorded for this clonotype. The chain links TRBV3-1 to TRBJ2-7; 7 positions agree with TRBD1. With V trimmed by 3 bases and J by 2 bases, 4 bases remained unmatched. Germline assignment: CDR1 LGHDT and CDR2 YNNKEL (reference sequence). The CDR3 is 14 residues long. Here the CDR3 reads CASSHPGTAYEQYF. The CDR3 coding sequence is TGTGCCAGCAGCCACCCCGGGACAGCCTACGAGCAGTACTTC.

V and J are TRBV2 and TRBJ1-3, with 10 bases fitting TRBD1. The germline gives CDR1 SNHLY, CDR2 FYNNEI. Trimming at V came to 9 bases and at J to 0 bases, leaving 11 bases not matched to a gene. The CDR3 sequence is 17 residues long. CDR3 in DNA: TGTGCCAGTAACCGGGACAGGGGCCAATCCTCTGGAAACACCATATATTTT. Its protein is CASNRDRGQSSGNTIYF.

Of note for this clonotype: One base away lies a much larger clone, so this may be a sequencing read error. The chain employs TRBV27 and TRBJ1-1, with a tentative D call TRBD1 (5 bases). Germline-derived CDR1 and CDR2 are MNHEY and SMNVEV (reference sequence). This CDR3 is built from 13 residues. The CDR3 here is CDSTPTSGAEAFF. The DNA for the CDR3 is TGTGACAGCACCCCGACGTCGGGGGCTGAAGCTTTCTTT.

The chain combines TRBV30 with TRBJ1-3; D uncertain. The CDR3 covers 14 residues. CDR1 GTSNPN and CDR2 SVGIG come from the germline V gene (reference sequence). The germline V and J ends were trimmed by 1 base and 0 bases, with 7 bases remaining between them. DNA for the CDR3: TGTGCCTGGAGTGCTCTGCTCTCTGGAAACACCATATATTTT. As protein: CAWSALLSGNTIYF.

CDR3 sequence: CASSLGGKGTYEQYF. The CDR3, as DNA: TGCGCCAGCAGCTTGGGGGGGAAGGGAACCTACGAGCAGTACTTC. The chain links TRBV5-1 to TRBJ2-7; perhaps D is TRBD1 or TRBD2 (5 bases each). The CDR3 has 15 amino acids. Deletions cut 0 bases from V and 2 bases from J, with 12 bases between. Germline V gives CDR1 SGHRS, CDR2 YFSETQ.

This clonotype was seen a few times. The chain links TRBV9 to TRBJ1-6, with TRBD1 identical over 9 bases. This CDR3 is built from 15 residues. Germline V gene lookup returns CDR1 SGDLS and CDR2 YYNGEE. The junction had 7 bases not matched to a gene; V was cut back by 4 bases and J by 8 bases. CDR3 nucleotide sequence: TGTGCCAGCAGCCCCGGGACAGGGTTTGATTCACCCCTCCACTTT. Amino acid sequence: CASSPGTGFDSPLHF.

This clonotype was counted at least ten times. The chain recombines TRBV28 with TRBJ1-1; no clear D gene. Trimming took 3 bases from V and 1 from J, leaving 18 bases between them. CDR3 length: 17 residues. Germline CDR1 reads MDHEN; CDR2 reads SYDVKM. CDR3 sequence (DNA): TGTGCCAGCAGTTTTCGGAGGAATCGGTCCGGGAACACTGAAGCTTTCTTT. Translated, it gives CASSFRRNRSGNTEAFF.

Many counts were recorded for this clonotype. This chain uses TRBV9 with TRBJ1-5; D is uncertain. The ends were cut back, 0 bases at V and 6 bases at J, with 7 bases in the middle. The CDR3 totals 13 residues. CDR1 SGDLS and CDR2 YYNGEE come from the germline V gene. The CDR3 loop is CASSVEGGQPQHF. For the CDR3, the DNA is TGTGCCAGCAGCGTAGAGGGTGGTCAGCCCCAGCATTTT.

This clonotype was recorded a few times. The gene calls are TRBV6-1 and TRBJ2-5; tentative D call: TRBD2 (5 bases). V lost 2 bases, J lost 4 bases, and 11 bases lay in between. Germline CDR1 is MNHNS and CDR2 is SASEGT. The CDR3 sequence is 14 residues long. For the CDR3, the DNA is TGTGCCAGCAGTGAATACGGTGGGAGAGAGACCCAGTACTTC. Translated, it gives CASSEYGGRETQYF.

Here the CDR3 reads CASSLSYITKDTQYF. In nucleotides, the CDR3 is TGTGCCAGCAGCTTAAGTTACATAACGAAAGATACGCAGTATTTT. The chain combines TRBV7-2 with TRBJ2-3; no definite D call. V lost 2 bases and J lost 5, with 14 bases in between. Germline assignment: CDR1 SGHTA and CDR2 FQGNSA. This CDR3 comprises 15 residues.

This clonotype was detected only a few times. The chain links TRBV30 to TRBJ1-1, with a weak D call TRBD1 (5 bases). CDR3 length: 13 residues. The V gene lost 3 bases and the J gene lost 8 bases, with 16 bases spanning the gap. Germline lookup yields CDR1 GTSNPN and CDR2 SVGIG (reference sequence). CDR3 coding DNA: TGTGCCTGGAGCCCGTACGGGGGATCGGAAGCTTTCTTT. This encodes CAWSPYGGSEAFF.